A single sample is the source of the 19 T cell receptor beta chains below, sequenced in a study of T cell responses to AZD1222 COVID-19 vaccine. Data came from immunoSEQ multiplex PCR; TCRdb stores just in-frame clones and leaves some out. Among about 170,000 clones, just over 90% were seen once, and the ten largest hold 3% to 5%. Sequencing used peripheral blood, obtained on day 0 of AZD1222 vaccination. All receptors come from an adult in good health.

J is TRBJ1-1 and V is TRBV5-1; D is perhaps TRBD1 (5 bases). CDR1 SGHRS and CDR2 YFSETQ come from the germline V gene. The CDR3 is 15 residues long. V was trimmed by 0 bases and J by 3 bases, leaving 12 bases between them. CDR3: CASSLGGLTDTEAFF. CDR3 coding DNA: TGCGCCAGCAGCTTGGGGGGCCTAACTGACACTGAAGCTTTCTTT.

The chain links TRBV9 to TRBJ2-2; the D call may be TRBD1 or TRBD2 (6 bases each). Per the germline V gene, CDR1 is SGDLS and CDR2 is YYNGEE. V lost 4 bases to trimming and J lost 4 bases, with 20 bases between them. The CDR3 contains 17 residues. In nucleotides, the CDR3 is TGTGCCAGCAGCCCAGCCCTGACGGGGGCCCTCACCGGGGAGCTGTTTTTT. As protein: CASSPALTGALTGELFF.

The chain uses TRBV6-6 and TRBJ1-2; possibly TRBD1 for D (6 bases). The germline gives CDR1 MNHNY, CDR2 SVGAGI (reference sequence). CDR3 length: 15 amino acids. Trimming stripped 4 bases from V and 3 bases from J, with 15 bases between. CDR3 region: CASSWPQGLYYGYTF. The CDR3 region has the DNA TGTGCCAGCAGTTGGCCACAGGGTCTTTACTATGGCTACACCTTC.

The V call is TRBV5-4, the J call TRBJ1-4; the match to TRBD1 covers 7 bases. Trimming at V came to 3 bases and at J to 3 bases, leaving 5 bases not matched to a gene. Germline V gene lookup returns CDR1 SGHNT and CDR2 YYREEE (reference sequence). The CDR3 sequence is 15 residues long. The DNA of the CDR3 is TGTGCCAGCAGCTATGGGACAGTTCCTAATGAAAAACTGTTTTTT. Amino acid sequence: CASSYGTVPNEKLFF.

The V and J genes are TRBV6-6 and TRBJ1-1; weak D call: TRBD1 (5 bases). Germline loops: CDR1 MNHNY, CDR2 SVGAGI (reference sequence). V lost 7 bases, J lost 1 base, and 13 bases lay in between. This CDR3 region has 14 residues. CDR3 nucleotide sequence: TGTGCCAGCATCGGGGACGGGGAGAACACTGAAGCTTTCTTT. Translation gives CASIGDGENTEAFF.

The rearrangement joins TRBV6-6 to TRBJ1-5; D is unclear. The germline V gene has CDR1 MNHNY and CDR2 SVGAGI (reference sequence). Trimming took 8 bases from V and 3 from J, leaving 14 bases between them. The CDR3 runs to 14 residues. CDR3 nucleotides: TGTGCCAGCGGAAGTCGCCGTTCCAATCAGCCCCAGCATTTT. It specifies CASGSRRSNQPQHF.

The chain has TRBV6-5 and TRBJ1-1; D is undetermined. There are 13 residues in the CDR3. The V end was cut by 5 bases, the J end by 4 bases, with 11 bases between. The germline V gene has CDR1 MNHEY and CDR2 SVGAGI. This chain's CDR3 is CASSPPRTTEAFF. The DNA for the CDR3 is TGTGCCAGCAGTCCCCCGAGGACCACTGAAGCTTTCTTT.

V and J are TRBV5-4 and TRBJ2-5, with 10 bases identical to TRBD2. This CDR3 has 16 amino acids. The ends lost 0 bases at V and 2 bases at J; junction bases unmatched: 4. CDR1 and CDR2 from the germline V gene are SGHNT and YYREEE (reference sequence). The CDR3 region is CASSLGLAGDQETQYF. DNA of the CDR3: TGTGCCAGCAGCTTGGGCCTAGCGGGGGATCAAGAGACCCAGTACTTC.

CDR3 coding DNA: TGCGCCAGCAGCCTCCGGACAGGGGGTTCAGCTAATGAAAAACTGTTTTTT. It translates to CASSLRTGGSANEKLFF. This chain connects TRBV4-1 to TRBJ1-4; 10 bases agree with TRBD1. The CDR3 runs 17 residues. Per the germline V gene, CDR1 is MGHRA and CDR2 is YSYEKL. Germline trimming cut 4 bases from V and 3 bases from J; bases unmatched to any gene: 8.

The chain is built from TRBV19 and TRBJ1-2; 8 nucleotides align to TRBD1. Trimming cost V 7 bases and J 13 bases; bases outside gene matches: 11. The CDR3 runs 12 residues. Germline V CDR1 and CDR2: LNHDA, SQIVND (reference sequence). CDR3 nucleotide sequence: TGTGCCAGTACCCATCGAGGGACAGGATGCACCTTC. This encodes CASTHRGTGCTF.

The J gene is TRBJ2-2, the V gene TRBV16, with 11 nucleotides matching TRBD2. Germline V gene data show CDR1 as KGHSY and CDR2 as FQNENV. V lost 1 base, J lost 2 bases, and 3 bases stayed unmatched. The CDR3 covers 17 residues. This CDR3 reads CASSQLLAGDNTGELFF. The CDR3 coding sequence is TGTGCCAGCAGCCAATTACTAGCGGGAGATAACACCGGGGAGCTGTTTTTT. The whole variable domain, remainder taken from reference TRBV16 and TRBJ2-2, is GEEVAQTPKHLVRGEGQKAKLYCAPIKGHSYVFWYQQVLKNEFKFLISFQNENVFDETGMPKERFSAKCLPNSPCSLEIQATKLEDSAVYFCASSQLLAGDNTGELFFGEGSRLTVL.

In its sample, this clone was seen once. The chain uses TRBV30 and TRBJ1-2, with D possibly TRBD1 on 6 matching bases. The CDR3 spans 13 residues. V was cut by 0 bases and J by 8 bases, with 13 bases left in between. Germline assignment: CDR1 GTSNPN and CDR2 SVGIG (reference sequence). The CDR3 bases are TGTGCCTGGAGTGTAGGCGCAGGGGTAGGCTACACCTTC. Translated, it gives CAWSVGAGVGYTF.

Only one count was recorded for this clone. The V call is TRBV5-1, the J call TRBJ2-2; D remains ambiguous. V lost 0 bases to trimming and J lost 0 bases, with 6 bases between them. In germline, CDR1 is SGHRS, CDR2 YFSETQ. This CDR3 contains 15 residues. The CDR3 DNA is TGCGCCAGCAGCTTGGTGCCCTCGAACACCGGGGAGCTGTTTTTT. This translates into CASSLVPSNTGELFF.

The sample holds one count of this clone. This chain uses TRBV6-5 with TRBJ2-1, with D perhaps matching TRBD2 (6 bases). Germline V gene data show CDR1 as MNHEY and CDR2 as SVGAGI. This CDR3 has 14 amino acids. Trimming removed 11 bases at V and 2 bases at J, with 16 bases between. The DNA of the CDR3 is TGTGCCGGAGGAGCGGGTAGCGCCTACAATGAGCAGTTCTTC. It specifies CAGGAGSAYNEQFF.

The chain carries TRBV5-4 and TRBJ1-2; 7 bases are shared with TRBD1. Germline values: CDR1 SGHNT, CDR2 YYREEE (reference sequence). Trimming took 3 bases from V and 7 from J; bases not matched to a gene: 12. The CDR3 has 15 amino acids. In DNA, the CDR3 is TGTGCCAGCAGCTGGAACGACCAGGGGGTAGGTGGCTACACCTTC. Translating gives CASSWNDQGVGGYTF.

The V and J genes are TRBV11-2 and TRBJ1-3; D possibly corresponds to TRBD1 (6 bases). CDR1 is SGHAT, CDR2 FQNNGV, per germline. The CDR3 is 17 amino acids. V gave up 5 bases and J gave up 3 bases, with 20 bases separating them. CDR3 amino acids: CASSHPRPGALGNTIYF. Here the CDR3 DNA reads TGTGCCAGCAGCCATCCTCGTCCAGGGGCGCTTGGAAACACCATATATTTT.

The V gene is TRBV28, the J gene TRBJ1-2, with D unresolved. CDR1 and CDR2 (germline): MDHEN, SYDVKM. Trimming stripped 3 bases from V and 4 bases from J, with 9 bases between. The CDR3 loop spans 13 amino acids. CDR3 coding DNA: TGTGCCAGCAGTTTGAAAAGAGGCTATGGCTACACCTTC. Its translation is CASSLKRGYGYTF.

This rearrangement joins TRBV14 to TRBJ1-2, with D hard to call. V was shortened by 1 base and J by 4 bases, with 10 bases between the two germline ends. Germline V gene lookup returns CDR1 SGHDN and CDR2 FVKESK. The CDR3 is 14 amino acids. Written as DNA, the CDR3 is TGTGCCAGCAGCCAAGTAGTGGAAGTCTATGGCTACACCTTC. It specifies CASSQVVEVYGYTF.

The V and J genes are TRBV10-3 and TRBJ2-7; D unclear. The V end was cut by 8 bases, the J end by 2 bases, with 13 bases between. The CDR3 runs to 13 residues. Germline assignment: CDR1 ENHRY and CDR2 SYGVKD. The CDR3 coding sequence is TGTGCCATCGGCGACCCCCGAACCTACGAGCAGTACTTC. Translation: CAIGDPRTYEQYF.